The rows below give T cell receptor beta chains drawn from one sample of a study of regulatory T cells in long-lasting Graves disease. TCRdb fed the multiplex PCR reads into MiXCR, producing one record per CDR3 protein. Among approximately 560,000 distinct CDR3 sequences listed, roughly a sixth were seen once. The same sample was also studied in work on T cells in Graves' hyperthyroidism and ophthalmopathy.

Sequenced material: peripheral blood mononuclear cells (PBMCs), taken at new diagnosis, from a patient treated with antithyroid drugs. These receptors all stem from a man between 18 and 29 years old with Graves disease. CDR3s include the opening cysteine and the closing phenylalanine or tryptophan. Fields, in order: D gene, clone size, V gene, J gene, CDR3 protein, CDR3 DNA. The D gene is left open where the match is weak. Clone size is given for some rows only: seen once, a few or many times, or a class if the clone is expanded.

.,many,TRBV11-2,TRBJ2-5,CASSLEAVFEWKETQYF,TGTGCCAGCAGCTTAGAGGCAGTATTCGAATGGAAAGAGACCCAGTACTTC
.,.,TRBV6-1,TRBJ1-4,CASRRQAGYEKLFF,TGTGCCAGCAGGCGACAGGCGGGGTATGAAAAACTGTTTTTT
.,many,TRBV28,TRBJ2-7,CASSFEGAYEQYF,TGTGCCAGCAGTTTCGAAGGGGCCTACGAGCAGTACTTC
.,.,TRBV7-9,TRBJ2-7,CASSGMLDETTYEQYF,TGTGCCAGCAGCGGAATGCTTGACGAGACGACCTACGAGCAGTACTTC
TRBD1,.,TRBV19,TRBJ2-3,CASTPGDRGTDTQYF,TGTGCCAGTACTCCAGGGGACAGGGGCACAGATACGCAGTATTTT
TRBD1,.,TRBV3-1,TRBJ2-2,CASSQERWTGLTGELFF,TGTGCCAGCAGCCAAGAGAGGTGGACAGGGTTGACCGGGGAGCTGTTTTTT
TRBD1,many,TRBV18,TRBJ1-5,CASSPRGQDHQPQHF,TGTGCCAGCTCACCAAGAGGACAGGATCATCAGCCCCAGCATTTT
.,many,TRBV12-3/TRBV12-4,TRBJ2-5,CASSLQGRETQYF,TGTGCCAGCAGTTTGCAGGGTCGGGAGACCCAGTACTTC
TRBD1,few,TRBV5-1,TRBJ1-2,CASSQNRTGTLYGYTF,TGCGCCAGCAGCCAAAACCGGACAGGGACACTCTATGGCTACACCTTC
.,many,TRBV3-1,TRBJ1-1,CASRSRPGTEAFF,TGTGCCAGCAGATCCCGTCCGGGGACTGAAGCTTTCTTT
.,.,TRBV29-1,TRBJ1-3,CSVERGRTGNTIYF,TGCAGCGTTGAACGAGGCCGGACTGGAAACACCATATATTTT
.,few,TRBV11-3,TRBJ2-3,CASSKGHSTDTQYF,TGTGCCAGCAGCAAGGGACATAGCACAGATACGCAGTATTTT
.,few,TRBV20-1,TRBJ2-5,CSATLGAWGTQYF,TGCAGTGCTACTCTCGGGGCTTGGGGGACCCAGTACTTC
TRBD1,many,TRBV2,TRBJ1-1,CASSGEGGGTEAFF,TGTGCCAGCAGCGGTGAAGGGGGCGGGACTGAAGCTTTCTTT
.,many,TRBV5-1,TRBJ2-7,CASSLASLYEQYF,TGCGCCAGCAGCTTGGCCTCACTATACGAGCAGTACTTC
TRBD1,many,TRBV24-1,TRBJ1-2,CATSDWPGGSYGYTF,TGTGCCACCAGTGATTGGCCAGGGGGAAGCTATGGCTACACCTTC
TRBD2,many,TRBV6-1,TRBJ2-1,CASNSYGGYNEQFF,TGTGCCAGCAACTCCTACGGGGGGTACAATGAGCAGTTCTTC
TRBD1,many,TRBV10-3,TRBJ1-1,CAISDPGQAFSEAFF,TGTGCCATCAGTGACCCCGGACAGGCCTTCTCTGAAGCTTTCTTT
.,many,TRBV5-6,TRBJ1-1,CASSVRGQWSTEAFF,TGTGCCAGCAGCGTCCGAGGACAGTGGTCCACTGAAGCTTTCTTT
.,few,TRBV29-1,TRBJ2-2,CSVEGTSRTGELFF,TGCAGCGTTGAAGGAACCTCGAGGACCGGGGAGCTGTTTTTT
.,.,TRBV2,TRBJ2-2,CASRSDWMNTGELFF,TGTGCCAGCAGGTCCGACTGGATGAACACCGGGGAGCTGTTTTTT
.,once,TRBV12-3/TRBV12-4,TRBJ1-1,CASSPPALRAFPTNTEAFF,TGTGCCAGCTCACCACCGGCCCTGCGGGCCTTCCCGACGAACACTGAAGCTTTCTTT
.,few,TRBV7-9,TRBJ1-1,CATKGEGDTEAFF,TGTGCCACCAAGGGGGAGGGTGACACTGAAGCTTTCTTT
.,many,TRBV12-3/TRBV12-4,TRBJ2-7,CASQKQGTYEQYF,TGTGCCAGCCAAAAACAGGGAACCTACGAGCAGTACTTC
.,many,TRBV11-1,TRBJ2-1,CASIPSPLDSYNEQFF,TGTGCCAGCATCCCAAGTCCTCTCGACTCCTACAATGAGCAGTTCTTC
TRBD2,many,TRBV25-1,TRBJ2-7,CASSGTLREGRHEQYF,TGTGCCAGCAGTGGAACCCTCCGGGAGGGCCGACACGAGCAGTACTTC
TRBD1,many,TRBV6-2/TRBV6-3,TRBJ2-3,CASSHGTGGDTQYF,TGTGCCAGCAGTCACGGGACAGGGGGCGATACGCAGTATTTT
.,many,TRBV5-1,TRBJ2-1,CASSTDSSYNEQFF,TGCGCCAGCAGCACAGACAGCTCCTACAATGAGCAGTTCTTC
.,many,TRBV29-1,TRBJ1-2,CSVGVGGFGYGYTF,TGCAGCGTGGGGGTAGGCGGGTTCGGCTATGGCTACACCTTC
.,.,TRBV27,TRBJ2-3,CASSIDRRGTQYF,TGTGCCAGCAGTATCGACAGGCGAGGGACGCAGTATTTT
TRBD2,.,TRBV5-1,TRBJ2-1,CASSLSGRTPYNEQFF,TGCGCCAGCAGCCTTAGCGGGAGGACTCCTTACAATGAGCAGTTCTTC
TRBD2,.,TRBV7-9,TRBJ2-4,CASSWESGLAEKNIQYF,TGTGCCAGCAGCTGGGAATCGGGACTAGCGGAAAAAAACATTCAGTACTTC
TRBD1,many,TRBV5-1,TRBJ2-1,CASTNPQAGGYEQFF,TGCGCCAGCACCAACCCCCAGGCAGGGGGCTATGAGCAGTTCTTC
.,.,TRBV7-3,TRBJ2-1,CASSLTFQDNEQSF,TGTGCCAGCAGCTTAACTTTCCAGGACAATGAGCAGTCCTTC
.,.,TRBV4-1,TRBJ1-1,CASSPRQVLLNTEAFF,TGCGCCAGCAGCCCCCGACAGGTTCTACTGAACACTGAAGCTTTCTTC
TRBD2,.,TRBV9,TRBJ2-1,CASSPRRGDPEQFF,TGTGCCAGCAGCCCGAGGCGGGGGGATCCTGAGCAGTTCTTC
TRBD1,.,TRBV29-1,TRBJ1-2,CSVPLGGGDYGYTF,TGCAGCGTCCCGTTGGGAGGGGGCGACTATGGCTACACCTTC
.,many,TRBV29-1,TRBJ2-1,CSVAGQGRHNEQFF,TGCAGCGTTGCCGGGCAGGGGAGACACAATGAGCAGTTCTTC
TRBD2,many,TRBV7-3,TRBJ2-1,CASSPGTSGSGREQFF,TGTGCCAGCAGCCCGGGGACTAGCGGGAGCGGACGTGAGCAGTTCTTC
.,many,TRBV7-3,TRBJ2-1,CASSLSGVDEQFF,TGTGCCAGCAGCTTATCCGGGGTCGATGAGCAGTTCTTC
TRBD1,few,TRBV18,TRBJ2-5,CASSPSWQGASRETQYF,TGTGCCAGCTCACCAAGTTGGCAGGGGGCTTCGAGGGAGACCCAGTACTTC
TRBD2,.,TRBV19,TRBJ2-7,CASSIEDGRTSYEQYF,TGTGCCAGTAGTATAGAAGACGGGAGGACCTCCTACGAGCAGTACTTC
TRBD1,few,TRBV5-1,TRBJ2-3,CASSPGQGAYTQYF,TGCGCCAGCAGCCCGGGACAGGGGGCCTATACGCAGTATTTT
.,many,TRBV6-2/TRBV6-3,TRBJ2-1,CASSRWGQIYNEQFF,TGTGCCAGCAGCCGCTGGGGGCAAATCTACAATGAGCAGTTCTTC
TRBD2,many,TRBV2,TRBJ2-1,CASSERGLAAYNEQFF,TGTGCCAGCAGTGAAAGGGGACTAGCGGCCTACAATGAGCAGTTCTTC
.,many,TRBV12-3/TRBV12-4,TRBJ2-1,CASREGSEQFF,TGTGCCAGCAGGGAGGGTAGTGAGCAGTTCTTC
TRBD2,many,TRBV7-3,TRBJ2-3,CASSPGLAGVLDTQYF,TGTGCCAGCAGCCCGGGACTAGCGGGAGTATTAGATACGCAGTATTTT
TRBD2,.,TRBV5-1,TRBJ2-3,CASSPGTRGTDTQYF,TGCGCCAGCAGCCCCGGGACTAGAGGCACAGATACGCAGTATTTT
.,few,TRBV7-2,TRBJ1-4,CASSLGSENEKLFF,TGTGCCAGCAGCTTAGGGTCAGAAAATGAAAAACTGTTTTTT
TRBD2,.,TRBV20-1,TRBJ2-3,CSARGGGRQYF,TGCAGTGCTAGGGGGGGGGGAAGGCAGTATTTT
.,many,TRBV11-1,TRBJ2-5,CASSPVLGGNRGETQYF,TGTGCCAGCAGCCCCGTTCTGGGGGGCAATCGTGGAGAGACCCAGTACTTC